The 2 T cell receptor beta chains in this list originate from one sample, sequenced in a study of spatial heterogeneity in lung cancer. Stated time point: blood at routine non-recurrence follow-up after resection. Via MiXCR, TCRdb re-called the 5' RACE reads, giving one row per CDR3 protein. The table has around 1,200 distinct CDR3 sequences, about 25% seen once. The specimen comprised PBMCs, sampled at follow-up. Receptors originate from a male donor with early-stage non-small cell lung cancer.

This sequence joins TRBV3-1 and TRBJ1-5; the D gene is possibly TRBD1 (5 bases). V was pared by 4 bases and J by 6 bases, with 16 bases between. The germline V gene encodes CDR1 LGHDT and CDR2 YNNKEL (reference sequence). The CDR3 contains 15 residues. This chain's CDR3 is CASSLGRDQGQPQHF. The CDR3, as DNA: TGTGCCAGCAGCCTAGGTCGGGACCAGGGTCAGCCCCAGCATTTT.

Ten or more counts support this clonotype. The CDR3 is CASSFLGRMNTEAFF. CDR3 coding DNA: TGTGCCAGCAGCTTCTTGGGGCGGATGAACACTGAAGCTTTCTTT. The genes are TRBV13 and TRBJ1-1; tentatively, D is TRBD1 (5 bases). CDR1 and CDR2 (germline): PRHDT, FYEKMQ (reference sequence). There are 15 residues in the CDR3. V lost 3 bases and J lost 0, with 11 bases in between.